The 29 T cell receptor beta chains given below trace back to one sample, sequenced in a study of blood T cell repertoires in COVID-19. Here immunoSEQ multiplex PCR was the method, and the copy in TCRdb shows in-frame clones only, minus some. The sample lists over 600,000 clones; 90% were seen once. Specimen: peripheral blood. The receptors come from a young woman with acute or convalescent COVID-19.

This chain uses TRBV10-3 with TRBJ2-7, with TRBD1 identical over 7 bases. This CDR3 comprises 15 residues. Trimming took 6 bases from V and 2 from J; bases not matched to a gene: 10. CDR1 is ENHRY, CDR2 SYGVKD, per germline. The CDR3 DNA reads as TGTGCCATCAGCCTACTCAAGGGGGCGGCCTACGAGCAGTACTTC. It is translated as CAISLLKGAAYEQYF.

The chain carries TRBV5-8 and TRBJ2-1; tentatively, D is TRBD1 (6 bases). There are 14 residues in the CDR3. V was pared by 0 bases and J by 3 bases, with 7 bases between. Germline CDR1 is SGHTS and CDR2 is YDEGEE. The CDR3 reads CASSLGTVYNEQFF. CDR3 DNA sequence: TGTGCCAGCAGCTTGGGGACAGTCTACAATGAGCAGTTCTTC.

V gene TRBV11-2 combines with J gene TRBJ2-3; 8 bases map to TRBD2. Germline values: CDR1 SGHAT, CDR2 FQNNGV. V lost 1 base and J lost 6; bases outside the gene matches: 3. The CDR3 length is 14 residues. The CDR3 here is CASSLAAGGDTQYF. The CDR3 DNA reads TGTGCCAGCAGCTTAGCGGCGGGGGGCGATACGCAGTATTTT.

This chain joins TRBV7-6 and TRBJ1-2, with 11 bases lining up with TRBD1. Trimming removed 5 bases from V and 6 bases from J; junction bases left unmatched: 11. The CDR3 extends over 16 amino acids. Germline CDR1 reads SGHVS; CDR2 reads FNYEAQ. The CDR3: CASSPEGQGAPDGYTF. The CDR3 DNA sequence: TGTGCCAGCAGCCCTGAAGGACAGGGGGCGCCGGATGGCTACACCTTC.

V is TRBV19 and J is TRBJ1-6; D might be TRBD1 (6 bases). The CDR3 covers 15 residues. The germline V and J ends were trimmed by 4 bases and 10 bases, with 17 bases remaining between them. Per the germline V gene, CDR1 is LNHDA and CDR2 is SQIVND (reference sequence). The CDR3 DNA reads TGTGCCAGTAGTAGAACGGACAGCGCTCAGTCACCCCTCCACTTT. Translation: CASSRTDSAQSPLHF.

To note about this clone: The germline gene is not matched at one end of the junction; a read error may be the cause. The DNA of the CDR3 is TGTGCCAGCAGCTTGGGCGGGTTCGGGGACTACAAACTCTTC. Amino acid sequence: CASSLGGFGDYKLF. The rearrangement links TRBV5-4 to TRBJ2-1, with TRBD2 matching over 7 bases. The CDR3 is made up of 14 amino acids. Per the germline V gene, CDR1 is SGHNT and CDR2 is YYREEE (reference sequence).

The sample holds a few counts of this clone. Written as DNA, the CDR3 is TGCGCCGGAATACCAACGGGCGGGGACAGGGACGAGAACACTGAAGCTTTCTTT. Amino acid sequence: CAGIPTGGDRDENTEAFF. The rearrangement links TRBV10-1 to TRBJ1-1, with 9 bases identical to TRBD1. CDR1 is WNHNN and CDR2 is SYGVQD in the germline V gene (reference sequence). Trimming at V came to 11 bases and at J to 1 base, leaving 20 bases not matched to a gene. CDR3 length equals 18 residues.

The sample holds a few counts of this clone. The CDR3: CASSLPSGQETQYF. DNA of the CDR3: TGCGCCAGCAGCTTGCCCTCCGGTCAAGAGACCCAGTACTTC. The chain links TRBV5-1 to TRBJ2-5; no definite D call. Trimming took off 1 base at V and 2 bases at J, with 9 bases between the two ends. This CDR3 is 14 amino acids long. CDR1 and CDR2 from the germline V gene are SGHRS and YFSETQ.

Points on this clone: The junction departs from the called germline gene at one end, perhaps through a read error. The chain has TRBV27 and TRBJ1-2, with a tentative D call TRBD1 (5 bases). The CDR3 length is 15 residues. The V gene's germline CDR1 is MNHEY and CDR2 SMNVEV (reference sequence). The CDR3 is CASSPIQVLNYGFTF. The DNA for the CDR3 is TGTGCCAGCAGTCCAATACAGGTGCTCAACTATGGCTTCACCTTC.

The chain is built from TRBV4-1 and TRBJ1-2, with 8 bases matching TRBD1. The CDR3 spans 15 residues. The trim removed 0 bases at V and 6 bases at J, leaving 6 bases unmatched. Germline CDR1 MGHRA, CDR2 YSYEKL. As DNA, the CDR3 is TGCGCCAGCAGCCAAGACCCCAGGGGGCTGAATGGCTACACCTTC. Translating it yields CASSQDPRGLNGYTF.

The chain couples TRBV27 to TRBJ1-6, with 7 bases matching TRBD1. CDR3 size: 14 residues. Trimming removed 3 bases from V and 9 bases from J; junction bases left unmatched: 5. The germline gives CDR1 MNHEY, CDR2 SMNVEV (reference sequence). The CDR3 region has the DNA TGTGCCAGCAGTTTTAGAGGGGGCAGTTCACCCCTCCACTTT. Translation: CASSFRGGSSPLHF.

The V gene is TRBV4-3, the J gene TRBJ1-2, with 9 bases fitting TRBD1. CDR1 LGHNA and CDR2 YSLEER come from the germline V gene. The CDR3 contains 14 residues. J lost 4 bases, V lost 1 base, and 1 base had no gene match. CDR3 DNA sequence: TGCGCCAGCAGCCAAGGACAGGGGGGCTATGGCTACACCTTC. It translates to CASSQGQGGYGYTF.

The rearrangement links TRBV30 to TRBJ1-1; D ambiguous. Trimming removed 0 bases from V and 2 bases from J, with 10 bases in between. This CDR3 has 14 residues. The V gene's germline CDR1 is GTSNPN and CDR2 SVGIG (reference sequence). The CDR3 loop is CAWSVRRTNTEAFF. The CDR3 region has the DNA TGTGCCTGGAGTGTAAGGCGGACTAACACTGAAGCTTTCTTT.

The rearrangement joins TRBV18 to TRBJ2-5; 7 bases are shared with TRBD2. The V segment lost 6 bases and the J segment 5 bases; nucleotides outside the gene matches: 15. This CDR3 comprises 16 residues. The germline V gene has CDR1 KGHSH and CDR2 LQKENI. The CDR3 loop is CASSRLGGASGETQYF. In DNA, the CDR3 is TGTGCCAGCTCCCGGTTGGGAGGGGCGTCCGGGGAGACCCAGTACTTC.

V usage is TRBV3-1 (or the pseudogene TRBV3-2) and J usage is TRBJ1-1; weak D call: TRBD1 (5 bases). Germline loops: CDR1 LGHDT, CDR2 YNNKEL (reference sequence). The CDR3 extends over 14 amino acids. The ends were cut back, 6 bases at V and 1 base at J, with 12 bases in the middle. The CDR3: CASSAHRKNTEAFF. CDR3 nucleotides: TGTGCCAGCAGTGCGCACAGGAAGAACACTGAAGCTTTCTTT.

This clone was counted a single time. The chain uses TRBV6-5 and TRBJ1-2, with D unresolved. V was shortened by 6 bases and J by 2 bases, with 13 bases between the two germline ends. The CDR3 runs 14 residues. CDR1 MNHEY and CDR2 SVGAGI come from the germline V gene. This CDR3 reads CASRRRRCNYGYTF. The CDR3 DNA reads TGTGCCAGCAGGCGGAGACGCTGCAACTATGGCTACACCTTC.

The chain carries TRBV5-1 and TRBJ2-2; TRBD1 matches at 7 bases. The CDR3 has 15 amino acids. CDR1 and CDR2 from the germline V gene are SGHRS and YFSETQ. Trimming removed 4 bases from V and 4 bases from J; junction bases left unmatched: 7. The CDR3 sequence: CASSRTGRGTGELFF. CDR3 bases: TGCGCCAGCAGCCGGACAGGTCGGGGCACCGGGGAGCTGTTTTTT.

The V call is TRBV9, the J call TRBJ2-1; the match to TRBD2 covers 7 bases. V lost 0 bases, J lost 4 bases, and 10 bases stayed unmatched. The CDR3 sequence is 17 residues long. The germline V gene has CDR1 SGDLS and CDR2 YYNGEE. CDR3 protein: CASSVALLAPEYNEQFF. DNA for the CDR3: TGTGCCAGCAGCGTAGCTCTACTAGCGCCAGAGTACAATGAGCAGTTCTTC.

The chain recombines TRBV27 with TRBJ1-1, with a possible D match to TRBD1 (6 bases). Germline CDR1 is MNHEY and CDR2 is SMNVEV (reference sequence). The CDR3 is 15 residues long. Trimming removed 7 bases at V and 4 bases at J, with 19 bases between. CDR3 bases: TGTGCCAGCACTCGAGACGCGGGGGCGCGCACTGAAGCTTTCTTT. Translating gives CASTRDAGARTEAFF.

This clone was counted a single time. This rearrangement joins TRBV7-2 to TRBJ1-2; TRBD1 is a possible D gene (5 bases). The CDR3 contains 13 residues. Trimming shortened V by 2 bases and J by 4 bases, and 8 bases separated the two germline ends. From germline, CDR1 is SGHTA and CDR2 FQGNSA. The CDR3 region has the DNA TGTGCCAGCAGCTTAAGACAGAGCTATGGCTACACCTTC. Residues: CASSLRQSYGYTF.

The CDR3 coding sequence is TGTGCCAGCACCAGAAGCGGGGGGACAGATACGCAGTATTTT. Translation: CASTRSGGTDTQYF. The chain couples TRBV27 to TRBJ2-3; 9 bases line up with TRBD2. The germline V gene encodes CDR1 MNHEY and CDR2 SMNVEV (reference sequence). The length of the CDR3 is 14 residues. J was trimmed by 3 bases and V by 7 bases; bases with no gene match: 5.

The chain employs TRBV5-5 and TRBJ2-7; 7 bases map to TRBD1. CDR1 SGHKS and CDR2 YYEKEE come from the germline V gene (reference sequence). Trimming removed 1 base from V and 2 bases from J; junction bases left unmatched: 3. The CDR3 spans 14 residues. The CDR3 nucleotides read TGTGCCAGCAGCTTGTACCAGGGGGCCTACGAGCAGTACTTC. Amino acids: CASSLYQGAYEQYF. Full variable domain (rest looked up from reference TRBV5-5 and TRBJ2-7): DAGVTQSPTHLIKTRGQQVTLRCSPISGHKSVSWYQQVLGQGPQFIFQYYEKEERGRGNFPDRFSARQFPNYSSELNVNALLLGDSALYLCASSLYQGAYEQYFGPGTRLTVT.

The rearrangement links TRBV5-1 to TRBJ1-1; weak D call: TRBD1 (6 bases). The germline gives CDR1 SGHRS, CDR2 YFSETQ. The CDR3 has 14 amino acids. Trimming removed 4 bases at V and 2 bases at J, with 12 bases between. The CDR3 here is CASSRGQLNTEAFF. The CDR3, as DNA: TGCGCCAGCAGCCGAGGACAGCTAAACACTGAAGCTTTCTTT.

This clone was counted once. CDR3 amino acids: CAIMAPDRNTEAFF. CDR3 sequence (DNA): TGTGCCATCATGGCCCCGGACAGGAACACTGAAGCTTTCTTT. This sequence joins TRBV10-3 and TRBJ1-1; D possibly corresponds to TRBD1 (6 bases). This CDR3 comprises 14 residues. Germline lookup yields CDR1 ENHRY and CDR2 SYGVKD. Trimming pared 7 bases from V and 1 base from J, leaving 13 bases between.

The V and J genes are TRBV21-1 and TRBJ2-7; the D segment call TRBD1 is taken from the table without a DNA check. TRBV21-1 is flagged as a pseudogene. This CDR3 has 15 amino acids. CDR3 sequence: CASSKDPGHTEEQYF. The DNA of the CDR3 is TGTGCCAGCAGCAAAGATCCGGGACATACAGAAGAGCAGTACTTC.

The chain joins TRBV3-1 (or the pseudogene TRBV3-2) to TRBJ2-3; D uncertain. Germline V gene data show CDR1 as LGHDT and CDR2 as YNNKEL (reference sequence). V was pared by 4 bases and J by 0 bases, with 8 bases between. The CDR3 covers 14 residues. The CDR3, as DNA: TGTGCCAGCAGCCGTACAGTTAGCACAGATACGCAGTATTTT. This sequence encodes CASSRTVSTDTQYF.

The chain uses TRBV2 and TRBJ2-5, with 7 bases that match TRBD2. V trimming: 2 bases; J trimming: 3 bases; junction bases outside the gene matches: 3. CDR1 SNHLY and CDR2 FYNNEI come from the germline V gene. The CDR3 length is 14 residues. The CDR3: CASSERGLKETQYF. The CDR3 region has the DNA TGTGCCAGCAGTGAACGGGGACTAAAAGAGACCCAGTACTTC. The entire variable domain, with the rest obtained from reference TRBV2 and TRBJ2-5, is as follows: EPEVTQTPSHQVTQMGQEVILRCVPISNHLYFYWYRQILGQKVEFLVSFYNNEISEKSEIFDDQFSVERPDGSNFTLKIRSTKLEDSAMYFCASSERGLKETQYFGPGTRLLVL.

The chain employs TRBV7-2 and TRBJ2-7; D may be TRBD2 (6 bases). Germline CDR1 and CDR2: SGHTA and FQGNSA. CDR3 length equals 12 residues. Trimming left V 1 base short and J 7 bases short, with 8 bases between. The CDR3 spells CASSLGRGEQYF. CDR3 bases: TGTGCCAGCAGCTTAGGTCGGGGGGAGCAGTACTTC.

This clone turned up a few times. V is TRBV7-9 and J is TRBJ1-4; D remains ambiguous. CDR3 length: 19 residues. Trimming stripped 3 bases from V and 0 bases from J, with 20 bases between. Germline V gives CDR1 SEHNR, CDR2 FQNEAQ (reference sequence). The DNA of the CDR3 is TGTGCCAGCAGCTTGAACCTCGCATGGCGGGCGGCAACTAATGAAAAACTGTTTTTT. Its protein is CASSLNLAWRAATNEKLFF. Looking up the rest from reference TRBV7-9 and TRBJ1-4 gives the full variable domain: DTGVSQNPRHKITKRGQNVTFRCDPISEHNRLYWYRQTLGQGPEFLTYFQNEAQLEKSRLLSDRFSAERPKGSFSTLEIQRTEQGDSAMYLCASSLNLAWRAATNEKLFFGSGTQLSVL.